Each of the 20 T cell receptor beta chains below was sequenced from the same sample in a study of T cell repertoires in ileal Crohn's disease. Data came from immunoSEQ multiplex PCR; TCRdb stores just in-frame clones and leaves some out. The sample holds some 27,000 clones, 80% seen once. Sequences were obtained from ileal tissue. These receptors came from an adult with Crohn's disease.

This clone appeared once. This rearrangement joins TRBV5-4 to TRBJ1-2, with 10 nucleotides matching TRBD1. Germline V gives CDR1 SGHNT, CDR2 YYREEE (reference sequence). V dropped 4 bases and J dropped 3; count of bases not matched to a gene: 9. The CDR3 has 16 residues. The CDR3 spells CASSRGQGKLDYGYTF. CDR3 bases: TGTGCCAGCAGCAGGGGACAGGGGAAGTTGGACTATGGCTACACCTTC.

V gene TRBV30 combines with J gene TRBJ2-7; 10 nucleotides line up with TRBD2. This CDR3 comprises 15 residues. Looked up from germline, CDR1 is GTSNPN and CDR2 is SVGIG (reference sequence). V lost 4 bases and J lost 3; bases outside the gene matches: 9. The chain's CDR3 is CAWKVSGRSFYEQYF. DNA of the CDR3: TGTGCCTGGAAGGTTAGCGGGAGGTCTTTCTACGAGCAGTACTTC.

This chain uses TRBV7-3 with TRBJ2-5, with D perhaps TRBD2 (5 bases). Germline CDR1 and CDR2: SGHTA and FQGTGA. The CDR3 length is 16 residues. V lost 0 bases and J lost 5, with 16 bases in between. CDR3: CASSLTGGAGAETQYF. The CDR3, as DNA: TGTGCCAGCAGCTTAACAGGAGGAGCCGGTGCGGAGACCCAGTACTTC. The entire variable domain, with the rest obtained from reference TRBV7-3 and TRBJ2-5, is as follows: GAGVSQTPSNKVTEKGKYVELRCDPISGHTALYWYRQSLGQGPEFLIYFQGTGAADDSGLPNDRFFAVRPEGSVSTLKIQRTERGDSAVYLCASSLTGGAGAETQYFGPGTRLLVL.

V is TRBV5-1 and J is TRBJ2-3; 10 nucleotides align to TRBD2. Germline CDR1 is SGHRS and CDR2 is YFSETQ. This CDR3 is 16 amino acids long. Unmatched junction bases numbered 6, after V lost 0 bases and J lost 5 bases. CDR3 nucleotide sequence: TGCGCCAGCAGCTTGGCGCTAGCGGGGGACGTAGATACGCAGTATTTT. Amino acid sequence: CASSLALAGDVDTQYF.

The chain combines TRBV4-2 with TRBJ1-1; possible D gene TRBD1, 5 bases. Germline V gives CDR1 LGHNA, CDR2 YNFKEQ. CDR3 length: 15 residues. The V gene lost 0 bases and the J gene lost 5 bases, with 13 bases spanning the gap. The CDR3 protein is CASSQDGGEKTEAFF. The CDR3 region has the DNA TGTGCCAGCAGCCAAGATGGGGGGGAGAAGACTGAAGCTTTCTTT.

The V gene is TRBV5-1, the J gene TRBJ1-2; TRBD1 aligns across 7 bases. Germline V gene data show CDR1 as SGHRS and CDR2 as YFSETQ. The trim removed 1 base at V and 4 bases at J, leaving 7 bases unmatched. This CDR3 is 15 amino acids long. CDR3 amino acids: CASSLLGGTAYGYTF. Here the CDR3 DNA reads TGCGCCAGCAGCTTGTTGGGTGGGACAGCCTATGGCTACACCTTC.

The chain has TRBV29-1 and TRBJ2-3, with D hard to call. Germline-derived CDR1 and CDR2 are SQVTM and ANQGSEA. V was cut by 3 bases and J by 6 bases, with 7 bases left in between. CDR3 length: 11 amino acids. CDR3: CSVDVQDTQYF. The CDR3 nucleotides read TGCAGCGTTGACGTCCAGGATACGCAGTATTTT.

This sequence joins TRBV4-2 and TRBJ1-1, with 7 bases matching TRBD1. This CDR3 is 15 amino acids long. J gave up 8 bases and V 0 bases, and 9 bases lay outside the gene matches. Germline assignment: CDR1 LGHNA and CDR2 YNFKEQ. CDR3 amino acids: CASSQDLQTGLEAFF. The DNA for the CDR3 is TGTGCCAGCAGCCAAGATTTACAGACAGGGCTGGAAGCTTTCTTT.

The V gene is TRBV10-1, the J gene TRBJ2-7; TRBD1 agrees at 8 bases. CDR3 size: 14 residues. With 6 bases clipped from V and 1 base from J, the junction kept 5 bases outside the gene matches. Germline lookup yields CDR1 WNHNN and CDR2 SYGVQD (reference sequence). CDR3 protein: CASSLDRASYEQYF. CDR3 coding DNA: TGCGCCAGCAGCCTGGACAGGGCATCCTACGAGCAGTACTTC.

The V call is TRBV7-9, the J call TRBJ2-5, with TRBD1 as a possible D gene (5 bases). V lost 5 bases to trimming and J lost 5 bases, with 15 bases between them. CDR1 and CDR2 from the germline V gene are SEHNR and FQNEAQ (reference sequence). The CDR3 is 14 amino acids. The CDR3 nucleotides read TGTGCCAGCAGCGTTACAGGTGTCTGGGAGACCCAGTACTTC. Its translation: CASSVTGVWETQYF. Full variable domain (remainder filled in from reference TRBV7-9 and TRBJ2-5): DTGVSQNPRHKITKRGQNVTFRCDPISEHNRLYWYRQTLGQGPEFLTYFQNEAQLEKSRLLSDRFSAERPKGSFSTLEIQRTEQGDSAMYLCASSVTGVWETQYFGPGTRLLVL.

This chain connects TRBV11-1 to TRBJ1-1, with D unresolved. The germline V gene encodes CDR1 SGHAT and CDR2 FQDESV (reference sequence). The V end lost 5 bases, the J end lost 5 bases, and 12 bases lay between the germline ends. The CDR3 covers 13 residues. CDR3 coding DNA: TGTGCCAGCAGCCCGCTGGTCAGGACTGAAGCTTTCTTT. This gives the protein CASSPLVRTEAFF.

This chain uses TRBV4-2 with TRBJ2-1; TRBD2 might be the D (5 bases). The CDR3 extends over 16 amino acids. V lost 1 base to trimming and J lost 3 bases, with 13 bases between them. The germline gives CDR1 LGHNA, CDR2 YNFKEQ. CDR3 sequence: CASSQGGGLIYNEQFF. The CDR3 DNA is TGTGCCAGCAGCCAAGGTGGCGGACTGATCTACAATGAGCAGTTCTTC.

This rearrangement joins TRBV9 to TRBJ2-1, with 8 nucleotides matching TRBD2. Germline V gives CDR1 SGDLS, CDR2 YYNGEE. This CDR3 has 18 amino acids. The trim removed 0 bases at V and 1 base at J, leaving 9 bases unmatched. The CDR3 coding sequence is TGTGCCAGCAGCGTAGTGGCGGGAGGCCTTGGGTCCTACAATGAGCAGTTCTTC. Amino acid sequence: CASSVVAGGLGSYNEQFF.

The chain combines TRBV5-1 with TRBJ1-1, with a tentative D call TRBD1 (5 bases). The germline CDR1 and CDR2 sequences are SGHRS and YFSETQ. The CDR3 covers 13 residues. The ends were cut back, 0 bases at V and 10 bases at J, with 13 bases in the middle. Here the CDR3 reads CASSLGQTAGAFF. The DNA of the CDR3 is TGCGCCAGCAGCTTGGGCCAGACAGCAGGAGCTTTCTTT.

This clone appeared once. V usage is TRBV25-1 and J usage is TRBJ2-5; D is perhaps TRBD1 (6 bases). The CDR3 has 13 residues. V lost 4 bases, J lost 4 bases, and 10 bases lay in between. Germline CDR1 reads MGHDK; CDR2 reads SYGVNS. For the CDR3, the DNA is TGTGCCAGCAGTGCAGGGGCGACAGAGACCCAGTACTTC. As protein: CASSAGATETQYF.

This chain joins TRBV5-1 and TRBJ1-1; D remains ambiguous. This CDR3 has 14 residues. Germline CDR1 reads SGHRS; CDR2 reads YFSETQ. Trimming stripped 3 bases from V and 3 bases from J, with 12 bases between. The CDR3 DNA sequence: TGCGCCAGCAGCTGGCCCGGGTCCGACACTGAAGCTTTCTTT. Protein product: CASSWPGSDTEAFF.

This chain uses TRBV30 with TRBJ2-1, with D tentatively TRBD1 (7 bases). Deletions cut 4 bases from V and 7 bases from J, with 17 bases between. Germline loops: CDR1 GTSNPN, CDR2 SVGIG (reference sequence). This CDR3 is built from 14 residues. The CDR3, as DNA: TGTGCCTGGACCAGGGGGACTCAAGGGAATGAGCAGTTCTTC. It specifies CAWTRGTQGNEQFF.

For the CDR3, the DNA is TGTGCCAGCAGTGCACTAGCGCTTGATAACTACGAGCAGTACTTC. It codes for CASSALALDNYEQYF. The genes are TRBV6-1 and TRBJ2-7; 7 bases match TRBD2. This CDR3 has 15 residues. J was trimmed by 3 bases and V by 4 bases; bases with no gene match: 9. CDR1 is MNHNS and CDR2 is SASEGT in the germline V gene.

V is TRBV10-1 and J is TRBJ2-3; TRBD2 matches at 10 bases. Looked up from germline, CDR1 is WNHNN and CDR2 is SYGVQD (reference sequence). The CDR3 is 17 residues long. The ends lost 5 bases at V and 4 bases at J; junction bases unmatched: 12. CDR3 region: CASSYQAGGPNPDTQYF. CDR3 in DNA: TGCGCCAGCAGTTATCAAGCGGGAGGGCCGAACCCAGATACGCAGTATTTT.

The rearrangement uses TRBV7-2 and TRBJ2-5, with D perhaps matching TRBD2 (5 bases). The length of the CDR3 is 16 residues. Germline CDR1 and CDR2: SGHTA and FQGNSA. Trimming cost V 1 base and J 1 base, with 13 bases left between them. The CDR3 sequence is CASSLGTAGFQETQYF. The CDR3 nucleotides read TGTGCCAGCAGCTTAGGAACTGCGGGTTTCCAAGAGACCCAGTACTTC.